What follows are 30 T cell receptor beta chains derived from one specimen sequenced in a study of blood T cell repertoires in COVID-19. Only in-frame clones appear in the TCRdb table, and some are missing; sequencing was by immunoSEQ multiplex PCR. The sample holds approximately 210,000 clones, around 82% seen once. Sequenced material: PBMCs or T cells enriched from blood (not recorded which). The receptors come from a woman aged 45-65 years with acute COVID-19.

This chain joins TRBV19 and TRBJ1-2, with a weak D call TRBD1 (6 bases). The V gene lost 6 bases and the J gene lost 2 bases, with 10 bases spanning the gap. Germline CDR1 and CDR2: LNHDA and SQIVND (reference sequence). The CDR3 covers 13 residues. The CDR3 spells CASSRTENYGYTF. CDR3 sequence (DNA): TGTGCCAGTAGCCGGACAGAGAACTATGGCTACACCTTC. Variable domain in full (rest from reference TRBV19 and TRBJ1-2): DGGITQSPKYLFRKEGQNVTLSCEQNLNHDAMYWYRQDPGQGLRLIYYSQIVNDFQKGDIAEGYSVSREKKESFPLTVTSAQKNPTAFYLCASSRTENYGYTFGSGTRLTVV.

Only one count was recorded for this clone. The V gene is TRBV28, the J gene TRBJ1-4; 9 positions agree with TRBD1. There are 15 residues in the CDR3. CDR1 and CDR2 from the germline V gene are MDHEN and SYDVKM. V was pared by 3 bases and J by 6 bases, with 5 bases of the junction left unmatched. CDR3 in DNA: TGTGCCAGCAGTTTCGGCGGGACAGGGTATGAAAAACTGTTTTTT. Amino acid sequence: CASSFGGTGYEKLFF.

The V gene is TRBV19, the J gene TRBJ2-1; possibly TRBD1 for D (5 bases). V was trimmed by 3 bases and J by 6 bases, leaving 12 bases between them. Germline V gene lookup returns CDR1 LNHDA and CDR2 SQIVND (reference sequence). This CDR3 comprises 14 residues. The CDR3 DNA reads TGTGCCAGTAGTATCGGACAAGTCTTCAATGAGCAGTTCTTC. Amino acid sequence: CASSIGQVFNEQFF.

This clone was counted a single time. The rearrangement uses TRBV4-3 and TRBJ1-2; D unclear. The V gene lost 0 bases and the J gene lost 4 bases, with 12 bases spanning the gap. The CDR3 covers 15 residues. The germline CDR1 and CDR2 sequences are LGHNA and YSLEER. As DNA, the CDR3 is TGCGCCAGCAGCCAAGAAATAGCGTTGTCCTATGGCTACACCTTC. Protein product: CASSQEIALSYGYTF.

This clone was found a few times. V gene TRBV20-1 combines with J gene TRBJ1-1; D not certain. Germline assignment: CDR1 DFQATT and CDR2 SNEGSKA (reference sequence). V lost 3 bases to trimming and J lost 6 bases, with 5 bases between them. The CDR3 is made up of 10 amino acids. The CDR3 sequence: CSARLAEAFF. As DNA, the CDR3 is TGCAGTGCTAGGTTAGCTGAAGCTTTCTTT.

In nucleotides, the CDR3 is TGTGCCAGCATTAGCGGGGGGACGAACACCGGGGAGCTGTTTTTT. Protein product: CASISGGTNTGELFF. This sequence joins TRBV28 and TRBJ2-2, with 10 bases identical to TRBD2. V trimming: 7 bases; J trimming: 0 bases; junction bases outside the gene matches: 2. Germline loops: CDR1 MDHEN, CDR2 SYDVKM. The CDR3 has 15 amino acids. The full variable domain, with the rest looked up from reference TRBV28 and TRBJ2-2, is DVKVTQSSRYLVKRTGEKVFLECVQDMDHENMFWYRQDPGLGLRLIYFSYDVKMKEKGDIPEGYSVSREKKERFSLILESASTNQTSMYLCASISGGTNTGELFFGEGSRLTVL.

The DNA of the CDR3 is TGTGCCAGCAGGGACGGACAGGGGGTTGAGACCCAGTACTTC. Protein: CASRDGQGVETQYF. The chain links TRBV2 to TRBJ2-5; the match to TRBD1 covers 10 bases. CDR1 is SNHLY, CDR2 FYNNEI, per germline. V trimming: 6 bases; J trimming: 5 bases; junction bases outside the gene matches: 6. CDR3 length: 14 amino acids.

V gene TRBV18 combines with J gene TRBJ2-3; 14 nucleotides match TRBD2. The J segment lost 6 bases and the V segment lost 2 bases, leaving 10 bases of the junction unmatched. Germline loops: CDR1 KGHSH, CDR2 LQKENI. The CDR3 length is 18 residues. CDR3: CASSPVTSGGASPDTQYF. The CDR3 DNA reads as TGTGCCAGCTCACCAGTGACTAGCGGGGGGGCTTCCCCTGATACGCAGTATTTT.

The rearrangement links TRBV4-3 to TRBJ1-3; possible D gene TRBD1, 5 bases. The CDR3 is 16 residues long. The germline V gene has CDR1 LGHNA and CDR2 YSLEER. Trimming cost V 0 bases and J 4 bases, with 13 bases left between them. The CDR3 here is CASSQEGVGGGNTIYF. The CDR3 nucleotides are TGCGCCAGCAGCCAAGAAGGGGTCGGAGGGGGAAACACCATATATTTT.

The chain has TRBV14 and TRBJ1-1; D remains unclear. This CDR3 comprises 16 residues. Trimming cost V 1 base and J 1 base, with 13 bases left between them. Germline assignment: CDR1 SGHDN and CDR2 FVKESK. The CDR3 DNA follows: TGTGCCAGCAGCCAAGTTGCCGGGGTTTGGAACACTGAAGCTTTCTTT. Translating it yields CASSQVAGVWNTEAFF.

The CDR3, as DNA: TGTGCCAGCAGTTACGAGGGGGGGCGCGTAGATACGCAGTATTTT. It specifies CASSYEGGRVDTQYF. The V gene is TRBV6-5, the J gene TRBJ2-3, with D maybe TRBD2 (7 bases). V dropped 2 bases and J dropped 5 bases, with 14 bases sitting between them. CDR3 length equals 15 residues. Germline assignment: CDR1 MNHEY and CDR2 SVGAGI.

The chain uses TRBV4-1 and TRBJ2-5; weak D call: TRBD2 (5 bases). The CDR3 runs to 14 residues. Trimming left V 1 base short and J 2 bases short, with 8 bases between. Germline lookup yields CDR1 MGHRA and CDR2 YSYEKL. The CDR3 coding sequence is TGCGCCAGCAGCCAAGCATCGGGGCAAGAGACCCAGTACTTC. Protein: CASSQASGQETQYF.

J is TRBJ2-5 and V is TRBV7-8, with D maybe TRBD2 (7 bases). Trimming removed 3 bases from V and 5 bases from J, with 16 bases in between. The V gene's germline CDR1 is SGHVS and CDR2 FQNEAQ. The CDR3 covers 15 residues. The CDR3 loop is CASSFRRGPGETQYF. The DNA for the CDR3 is TGTGCCAGCAGCTTCCGGCGGGGGCCAGGGGAGACCCAGTACTTC.

V usage is TRBV3-1 (or the pseudogene TRBV3-2) and J usage is TRBJ2-1; 11 bases map to TRBD2. CDR3 length: 18 residues. Trimming cost V 0 bases and J 2 bases; bases outside gene matches: 6. The germline V gene has CDR1 LGHDT and CDR2 YNNKEL (reference sequence). CDR3 coding DNA: TGTGCCAGCAGCCAAGAGTTGGTAGCGGGGGGGCCCTACAATGAGCAGTTCTTC. Its protein product is CASSQELVAGGPYNEQFF.

This clone was found once. The chain carries TRBV6-4 and TRBJ2-2; D possibly corresponds to TRBD1 (5 bases). Germline loops: CDR1 MRHNA, CDR2 SNTAGT. Trimming pared 0 bases from V and 7 bases from J, leaving 12 bases between. The CDR3 has 15 amino acids. CDR3 in DNA: TGTGCCAGCAGTGACTCGGCAGGGTCGGGCGGGGAGCTGTTTTTT. Residues: CASSDSAGSGGELFF.

For the CDR3, the DNA is TGTGCCAGCAGCTTGGAGGGGGATAGGACTAATGAAAAACTGTTTTTT. Its translation is CASSLEGDRTNEKLFF. The chain uses TRBV5-5 and TRBJ1-4; TRBD1 is a possible D gene (6 bases). CDR1 and CDR2 (germline): SGHKS, YYEKEE (reference sequence). V was pared by 0 bases and J by 2 bases, with 11 bases between. The CDR3 runs to 16 residues.

The chain combines TRBV5-1 with TRBJ2-5, with 11 bases matching TRBD2. This CDR3 has 17 amino acids. Germline V gives CDR1 SGHRS, CDR2 YFSETQ. With 0 bases clipped from V and 6 bases from J, the junction kept 10 bases outside the gene matches. The CDR3 loop is CASSLEGSGGAVKTQYF. Here the CDR3 DNA reads TGCGCCAGCAGCTTGGAGGGTAGCGGGGGGGCCGTAAAGACCCAGTACTTC.

In its sample, this clone was seen a few times. The chain is built from TRBV5-1 and TRBJ1-2; tentative D call: TRBD1 (5 bases). This CDR3 has 11 amino acids. The germline V gene has CDR1 SGHRS and CDR2 YFSETQ. V lost 4 bases, J lost 6 bases, and 7 bases lay in between. The CDR3 sequence: CASSEDNGYTF. CDR3 in DNA: TGCGCCAGCAGCGAGGACAATGGCTACACCTTC.

The chain employs TRBV9 and TRBJ1-2, with 7 bases fitting TRBD1. Per germline, CDR1 SGDLS and CDR2 YYNGEE. J was trimmed by 4 bases and V by 0 bases; bases with no gene match: 3. There are 14 residues in the CDR3. DNA of the CDR3: TGTGCCAGCAGCGTAGGGGGGACAGCCTATGGCTACACCTTC. This translates into CASSVGGTAYGYTF.

Written as DNA, the CDR3 is TGTGCCAGCAGCAGTAGACAGGGGAGCTGGGATGACTATGGCTACACCTTC. This gives the protein CASSSRQGSWDDYGYTF. The gene calls are TRBV11-2 and TRBJ1-2, with 8 bases fitting TRBD1. From germline, CDR1 is SGHAT and CDR2 FQNNGV. J gave up 3 bases and V 5 bases, and 14 bases lay outside the gene matches. The CDR3 contains 17 residues.

V gene TRBV5-6 combines with J gene TRBJ1-6; 7 nucleotides line up with TRBD1. Germline trimming cut 0 bases from V and 6 bases from J; bases unmatched to any gene: 0. Germline V gene lookup returns CDR1 SGHDT and CDR2 YYEEEE. The CDR3 has 14 amino acids. Written as DNA, the CDR3 is TGTGCCAGCAGCTTGGACAGGGGTAATTCACCCCTCCACTTT. Translation gives CASSLDRGNSPLHF.

This chain connects TRBV5-1 to TRBJ2-3; the D gene is possibly TRBD2 (6 bases). V was clipped by 4 bases and J by 3 bases, with 12 bases between them. This CDR3 comprises 14 residues. CDR1 is SGHRS and CDR2 is YFSETQ in the germline V gene. The CDR3 reads CASSPRRGTDTQYF. The CDR3 nucleotides read TGCGCCAGCAGCCCCCGCCGGGGGACAGATACGCAGTATTTT.

In its sample, this clone was seen a few times. The genes are TRBV5-1 and TRBJ1-4; D call uncertain. V was pared by 5 bases and J by 0 bases, with 11 bases between. The CDR3 is 15 residues long. Germline V lookup: CDR1 SGHRS, CDR2 YFSETQ. The CDR3, as DNA: TGCGCCAGCAGAGTCAGGTTGGCAACTAATGAAAAACTGTTTTTT. Amino acid sequence: CASRVRLATNEKLFF.

The gene calls are TRBV10-2 and TRBJ1-1; 8 bases map to TRBD1. Germline CDR1 reads WSHSY; CDR2 reads SAAADI. J gave up 5 bases and V 6 bases, and 5 bases lay outside the gene matches. The CDR3 is made up of 13 amino acids. CDR3 region: CASSLTGVTEAFF. The CDR3 DNA is TGCGCCAGCAGCTTGACAGGGGTGACTGAAGCTTTCTTT.

This clone was counted between two and nine times. The J gene is TRBJ1-2, the V gene TRBV7-9; D might be TRBD1 (5 bases). CDR3 length: 14 residues. The germline V gene encodes CDR1 SEHNR and CDR2 FQNEAQ (reference sequence). With 5 bases removed from V and 1 base from J, the gap between germline ends came to 11 bases. This CDR3 reads CASSPQALNYGYTF. The CDR3 bases are TGTGCCAGCAGCCCACAGGCGCTTAACTATGGCTACACCTTC.

The rearrangement links TRBV28 to TRBJ2-3; D possibly corresponds to TRBD1 (7 bases). V shed 11 bases and J shed 3 bases, with 15 bases lying between them. Germline V gene sequence: CDR1 MDHEN, CDR2 SYDVKM. This CDR3 contains 13 residues. CDR3 sequence: CAATGRSTDTQYF. CDR3 nucleotide sequence: TGTGCCGCGACAGGGAGGAGTACAGATACGCAGTATTTT.

This chain connects TRBV13 to TRBJ2-5; D is possibly TRBD1 (6 bases). There are 17 residues in the CDR3. V was cut by 5 bases and J by 3 bases, with 22 bases left in between. Germline V CDR1 and CDR2: PRHDT, FYEKMQ (reference sequence). CDR3 nucleotides: TGTGCCAGCAGCCAAACAGGGTGGACGGGCGGTAAAGAGACCCAGTACTTC. This gives the protein CASSQTGWTGGKETQYF.

The chain couples TRBV2 to TRBJ1-1, with 7 nucleotides matching TRBD1. CDR3 size: 15 residues. V was pared by 4 bases and J by 5 bases, with 10 bases of the junction left unmatched. CDR1 is SNHLY and CDR2 is FYNNEI in the germline V gene. The CDR3 loop is CASSGDAGGYTEAFF. In DNA, the CDR3 is TGTGCCAGCAGTGGGGATGCAGGGGGATATACTGAAGCTTTCTTT.

The chain couples TRBV5-1 to TRBJ2-5; 8 nucleotides align to TRBD2. J was trimmed by 7 bases and V by 3 bases; bases with no gene match: 14. The CDR3 sequence is 16 residues long. In germline, CDR1 is SGHRS, CDR2 YFSETQ. The CDR3: CASSSYAGTREGTQYF. The CDR3, as DNA: TGCGCCAGCAGCTCATATGCCGGGACACGGGAGGGGACCCAGTACTTC.

This sequence joins TRBV27 and TRBJ1-2; D is possibly TRBD1 (6 bases). The CDR3 sequence is 14 residues long. The V end lost 2 bases, the J end lost 3 bases, and 10 bases lay between the germline ends. CDR1 and CDR2 (germline): MNHEY, SMNVEV (reference sequence). CDR3 nucleotide sequence: TGTGCCAGCAGTTTAGTCAGGGGAGACTATGGCTACACCTTC. This codes for CASSLVRGDYGYTF.